The following is a TCR beta chain sequence with its context. The method was immunoSEQ multiplex PCR; TCRdb's version includes in-frame clones alone and lacks a portion of them. The repertoire holds about 120,000 clones, with more than 85% as singletons. After removal of 3 bases from V and 0 bases from J, the junction contained 13 bases not matched to a gene. Looked up from germline, CDR1 is SNHLY and CDR2 is FYNNEI. The CDR3 is made up of 20 amino acids. This specimen belongs to a study of T cell responses to AZD1222 COVID-19 vaccine. This specimen consisted of peripheral blood, obtained 28 days after the second AZD1222 dose. The origin of this receptor is an adult who received the AZD1222 COVID-19 vaccine. The V gene is TRBV2, the J gene TRBJ2-6; TRBD1 matches at 8 bases. The CDR3 DNA follows: TGTGCCAGCAGTGAGTGGGCAGGGGGCCTTACTGCCTCTGGGGCCAACGTCCTGACTTTC. Amino acid sequence: CASSEWAGGLTASGANVLTF.